The rows below give T cell receptor beta chains drawn from one sample of a study of beta chain features in type 1 diabetes. Some clones are missing from TCRdb's copy, which holds only in-frame ones; the method was immunoSEQ multiplex PCR. The sample lists 130,000 to 150,000 clones, about 10% occurring once. Sequenced material: naive CD4+ T cells from blood. The receptors were sampled from a man younger than 30 in good health. CDR3s include the opening cysteine and the closing phenylalanine or tryptophan. D genes are given only for firm matches. Some rows mark clone size as missing; the rest say once, few, many or name a class of expanded clone.

clone_size j_call d_call v_call cdr3_nt cdr3_aa
few TRBJ2-7 TRBD2 TRBV27 TGTGCCAGCAGTTCCTTCGGACTAGCGGGGGGGCAGTGGGAGCAGTACTTC CASSSFGLAGGQWEQYF
. TRBJ2-5 . TRBV7-2 TGTGCCAGCAGCCCTCCGGCGGTCCGGGAGACCCAGTACTTC CASSPPAVRETQYF
few TRBJ2-1 . TRBV5-1 TGCGCCAGCAGGCGCACAGGAGCTCAACCCCTCGATGAGCAGTTCTTC CASRRTGAQPLDEQFF
. TRBJ1-5 . TRBV4-1 TGCGCCAGCAGCCAAGGGGGGCAGCCCGGCGGCAATCAGCCCCAGCATTTT CASSQGGQPGGNQPQHF
few TRBJ2-7 . TRBV27 TGTGCCAGCAGTAAATCAGGGGTTTTATTCTACGAGCAGTACTTC CASSKSGVLFYEQYF
few TRBJ2-5 . TRBV5-1 TGCGCCAGCAGCTTGCCGCCGGTCGAGACCCAGTACTTC CASSLPPVETQYF
. TRBJ1-5 . TRBV19 TGTGCCAGTAGTATCGGAGGGCCCCAGCATTTT CASSIGGPQHF
. TRBJ2-1 TRBD1 TRBV7-3 TGTGCCAGCAGATCCGGGACAGGGGCCTACAATGAGCAGTTCTTC CASRSGTGAYNEQFF
. TRBJ2-1 . TRBV18 TGTGCCAGCTCACCCCAGGGCAACAATGAGCAGTTCTTC CASSPQGNNEQFF
. TRBJ1-6 TRBD1 TRBV7-9 TGTGCCAGCAGCTTCGGACAGGGGGAACCACCCCTCCACTTT CASSFGQGEPPLHF